Each of the 12 T cell receptor beta chains below was sequenced from the same sample in a study of T-cell memory formation after mild COVID-19. TCRdb re-called the 5' RACE reads with MiXCR, one entry per CDR3 protein. Of some 160,000 distinct CDR3 sequences in the sample, roughly 13% are singletons; the top ten hold approximately 3.5%. Sequencing was carried out using PBMCs or a T cell subset sorted from them (not recorded which). The receptor set was obtained from a man in his late teens or twenties who had mild COVID-19 (a few samples of this study predate the infection). Cell type and time point are not known.

This chain connects TRBV5-1 to TRBJ2-6; no clear D. Germline assignment: CDR1 SGHRS and CDR2 YFSETQ. V was shortened by 3 bases and J by 0 bases, with 13 bases between the two germline ends. The CDR3 has 17 amino acids. The CDR3 sequence is CASSSTGRSSGANVLTF. In DNA form, the CDR3 reads TGCGCCAGCAGCTCCACCGGCCGGAGCTCTGGGGCCAACGTCCTGACTTTC.

The rearrangement uses TRBV7-9 and TRBJ2-2, with 7 bases identical to TRBD1. CDR1 is SEHNR and CDR2 is FQNEAQ in the germline V gene (reference sequence). With V trimmed by 3 bases and J by 4 bases, 8 bases remained unmatched. The CDR3 sequence is 16 residues long. CDR3 nucleotides: TGTGCCAGCAGCTTTCTCCCGACAGGGAGCACCGGGGAGCTGTTTTTT. It encodes CASSFLPTGSTGELFF.

The chain carries TRBV20-1 and TRBJ2-7; D is undetermined. Germline V gene sequence: CDR1 DFQATT, CDR2 SNEGSKA (reference sequence). V lost 3 bases to trimming and J lost 5 bases, with 11 bases between them. The CDR3 contains 12 residues. CDR3 in DNA: TGCAGTGCTAGGGGCGGTGGGGACGAGCAGTACGTC. This gives the protein CSARGGGDEQYV.

The chain couples TRBV7-3 to TRBJ2-1, with a possible D match to TRBD2 (5 bases). V dropped 4 bases and J dropped 0 bases, with 10 bases sitting between them. CDR3 length: 15 amino acids. The germline CDR1 and CDR2 sequences are SGHTA and FQGTGA. CDR3 coding DNA: TGTGCCAGCAGCTCGGACTCAAGCTCCTACAATGAGCAGTTCTTC. Amino acids: CASSSDSSSYNEQFF. Drawing the rest from reference TRBV7-3 and TRBJ2-1, the complete variable domain is GAGVSQTPSNKVTEKGKYVELRCDPISGHTALYWYRQSLGQGPEFLIYFQGTGAADDSGLPNDRFFAVRPEGSVSTLKIQRTERGDSAVYLCASSSDSSSYNEQFFGPGTRLTVL.

This rearrangement joins TRBV7-2 to TRBJ1-4; maybe TRBD1 (6 bases). Trimming took off 4 bases at V and 8 bases at J, with 17 bases between the two ends. Germline V gene lookup returns CDR1 SGHTA and CDR2 FQGNSA. The CDR3 spans 15 residues. The CDR3 DNA reads as TGTGCCAGCAGCTACCCGACAGGAGTAAGAGAAAAACTGTTTTTT. Amino acid sequence: CASSYPTGVREKLFF.

The rearrangement joins TRBV28 to TRBJ2-7; 7 nucleotides match TRBD1. Germline trimming cut 5 bases from V and 7 bases from J; bases unmatched to any gene: 5. Per germline, CDR1 MDHEN and CDR2 SYDVKM. CDR3 length: 12 residues. CDR3 in DNA: TGTGCCAGCAGTCGAATGGGACAGGAGCAGTACGTC. As protein: CASSRMGQEQYV.

This clonotype occurred many times. The chain joins TRBV6-6 to TRBJ2-7; no definite D call. The CDR3 is 14 amino acids. Germline CDR1 and CDR2: MNHNY and SVGAGI (reference sequence). With 0 bases removed from V and 1 base from J, the gap between germline ends came to 7 bases. In nucleotides, the CDR3 is TGTGCCAGCAGTTACTCGGGCGGATCCTACGAGCAGTACTTC. As protein: CASSYSGGSYEQYF.

V is TRBV24-1 and J is TRBJ1-4; TRBD1 aligns across 7 bases. V lost 3 bases to trimming and J lost 8 bases; unmatched junction nucleotides: 8. Germline lookup yields CDR1 KGHDR and CDR2 SFDVKD. The CDR3 covers 15 residues. The CDR3: CATSDDTGVSEKLFF. The CDR3 coding sequence is TGTGCCACCAGTGATGATACAGGGGTTTCAGAAAAACTGTTTTTT.

A few counts support this clonotype. This chain connects TRBV7-3 to TRBJ1-5; D is possibly TRBD1 (6 bases). This CDR3 has 17 amino acids. In germline, CDR1 is SGHTA, CDR2 FQGTGA. Trimming cost V 3 bases and J 7 bases, with 22 bases left between them. The DNA for the CDR3 is TGTGCCAGCAGCTTCAGGCACAAACAGGGTGCTCCGCAGCCCCAGCATTTT. This encodes CASSFRHKQGAPQPQHF.

This clonotype has more than one count but fewer than ten. The V gene is TRBV2, the J gene TRBJ2-1; tentatively, D is TRBD2 (5 bases). V gave up 4 bases and J gave up 5 bases, with 9 bases separating them. This CDR3 contains 13 residues. Germline V lookup: CDR1 SNHLY, CDR2 FYNNEI. CDR3 nucleotides: TGTGCCAGCAGTGGGCCGGGGAACAATGAGCAGTTCTTC. Translating it yields CASSGPGNNEQFF.

This clonotype was seen repeatedly, ten times or more. The chain joins TRBV5-1 to TRBJ1-2; tentative D call: TRBD1 (5 bases). The germline V gene encodes CDR1 SGHRS and CDR2 YFSETQ. Trimming removed 0 bases from V and 7 bases from J, with 10 bases in between. This CDR3 contains 13 residues. The CDR3 is CASSLGAGSGYTF. CDR3 nucleotide sequence: TGCGCCAGCAGCTTGGGGGCAGGGTCTGGCTACACCTTC.

The genes are TRBV7-2 and TRBJ2-1; TRBD1 agrees at 7 bases. Germline V lookup: CDR1 SGHTA, CDR2 FQGNSA. The V gene end was trimmed by 3 bases and the J gene end by 4 bases; junction bases not matched to a gene: 6. The CDR3 length is 15 residues. The CDR3 DNA reads TGTGCCAGCAGCTTCGGGACAGCCTTTTACAATGAGCAGTTCTTC. As protein: CASSFGTAFYNEQFF.